The T cell receptor beta chain under discussion was sequenced for a study of beta chain features in type 1 diabetes. About the study: Patient and healthy donor groups were alike in age, gender and cell yields.

Of the isolated RNA, all was reverse transcribed, and so the sequenced material was expressed TCRB transcripts. Sequencing was performed with immunoSEQ multiplex PCR; in TCRdb, only in-frame clones are kept and a portion is missing. The data contain 970,000 or so clones, 15% to 20% of them seen just once; the ten biggest clones take up 0.02% to 0.03%. Each of the sorted populations had a purity greater than 98%. CDR1 and CDR2 from the germline V gene are MDHEN and SYDVKM. The CDR3 is 16 residues long. V trimming: 0 bases; J trimming: 4 bases; junction bases outside the gene matches: 5. Study-level results: In the patient group, naive, central memory and Treg TCRB repertoires seemed more alike than in the healthy donor group. Using cDNA template may skew counts toward highly expressing activated cells.

This clone occurred a few times. The antigen is unknown. This TCR was sampled from a woman aged 18-29 years in good health. Sequenced: naive CD4+ T cells from blood. The rearrangement uses TRBV28 and TRBJ2-3; 9 bases align to TRBD1. The CDR3 nucleotides read TGTGCCAGCAGTTTATGGGAGGGACAGGGCCCAGATACGCAGTATTTT. This sequence encodes CASSLWEGQGPDTQYF.